Following are 16 T cell receptor beta chains from one sample sequenced in a study of cytomegalovirus exposure and HLA in healthy donors. Assay: immunoSEQ multiplex PCR; the TCRdb copy retains only in-frame clones and omits some. The table includes some 130,000 clones, approximately 84% detected once. The sequenced sample was PBMCs. Every receptor here comes from a woman aged 25 to 45 in good health and CMV-seronegative.

This sequence joins TRBV4-3 and TRBJ2-5; 7 positions match TRBD1. V shed 0 bases, J shed 2 bases, and the junction held 12 bases outside the gene matches. The CDR3 has 18 residues. CDR1 and CDR2 from the germline V gene are LGHNA and YSLEER. The CDR3 spells CASSQERVGTASQETQYF. In DNA form, the CDR3 reads TGCGCCAGCAGCCAAGAGAGGGTCGGGACAGCGTCGCAAGAGACCCAGTACTTC.

The chain links TRBV10-3 to TRBJ2-3, with 7 bases lining up with TRBD2. The V gene's germline CDR1 is ENHRY and CDR2 SYGVKD. Trimming at V came to 8 bases and at J to 0 bases, leaving 8 bases not matched to a gene. The CDR3 length is 15 residues. The CDR3 sequence is CAIQSGDSSTDTQYF. The CDR3 coding sequence is TGTGCCATCCAGAGCGGGGACTCTAGCACAGATACGCAGTATTTT.

V gene TRBV5-1 combines with J gene TRBJ1-6; 7 bases agree with TRBD1. From germline, CDR1 is SGHRS and CDR2 YFSETQ. V lost 4 bases and J lost 7; bases outside the gene matches: 11. CDR3 length equals 16 residues. The CDR3 DNA follows: TGCGCCAGCAGCCCAGGGGGTGGGGTGGGAAATTCACCCCTCCACTTT. This sequence encodes CASSPGGGVGNSPLHF.

J is TRBJ1-5 and V is TRBV28, with D uncertain. CDR1 is MDHEN, CDR2 SYDVKM, per germline. The CDR3 extends over 13 amino acids. With 3 bases removed from V and 4 bases from J, the gap between germline ends came to 7 bases. The CDR3 sequence is CASSFQMNQPQHF. The DNA for the CDR3 is TGTGCCAGCAGTTTCCAGATGAATCAGCCCCAGCATTTT.

V usage is TRBV4-1 and J usage is TRBJ1-4; 7 nucleotides align to TRBD1. Germline CDR1 MGHRA, CDR2 YSYEKL. The CDR3 covers 14 residues. V lost 3 bases and J lost 7; bases outside the gene matches: 5. In DNA form, the CDR3 reads TGCGCCAGCAGCCATCCGCAGGGGGGTGAAAAACTGTTTTTT. Protein: CASSHPQGGEKLFF.

The rearrangement joins TRBV10-2 to TRBJ2-3; D is unclear. This CDR3 region has 14 residues. Trimming cost V 0 bases and J 2 bases, with 6 bases left between them. The germline CDR1 and CDR2 sequences are WSHSY and SAAADI. CDR3 protein: CASSESFLTDTQYF. CDR3 DNA sequence: TGCGCCAGCAGTGAGTCGTTTCTCACAGATACGCAGTATTTT.

The count of this clone is one. The chain recombines TRBV11-3 with TRBJ1-2, with D unresolved. Germline V gene lookup returns CDR1 SGHNT and CDR2 YENEEA. V was pared by 4 bases and J by 1 base, with 13 bases between. The CDR3 is 15 amino acids. DNA of the CDR3: TGTGCCAGCAGCTACTACCCAAGAGTTAACTATGGCTACACCTTC. Encoded protein: CASSYYPRVNYGYTF.

This chain links TRBV18 with TRBJ1-2, with a weak D call TRBD1 (5 bases). The length of the CDR3 is 16 residues. V gave up 5 bases and J gave up 3 bases, with 19 bases separating them. Germline CDR1 is KGHSH and CDR2 is LQKENI. The CDR3 region is CASSSTRAGDDYGYTF. For the CDR3, the DNA is TGTGCCAGCTCATCAACCAGGGCGGGAGATGACTATGGCTACACCTTC.

This chain joins TRBV27 and TRBJ2-3; 9 bases map to TRBD2. The CDR3 extends over 18 amino acids. Germline values: CDR1 MNHEY, CDR2 SMNVEV (reference sequence). Losses at the gene ends were 5 bases for V and 4 bases for J; bases not matched to a gene: 16. DNA of the CDR3: TGTGCCAGCAGTATCGCAATTTTGGGCGGGGGGGCCTCAGATACGCAGTATTTT. This gives the protein CASSIAILGGGASDTQYF.

V usage is TRBV7-9 and J usage is TRBJ2-5; 7 bases are shared with TRBD1. Germline CDR1 and CDR2: SEHNR and FQNEAQ (reference sequence). The CDR3 consists of 15 residues. V trimming: 1 base; J trimming: 2 bases; junction bases outside the gene matches: 4. The CDR3 protein is CASSLDGTAQETQYF. The CDR3 DNA follows: TGTGCCAGCAGCTTAGATGGGACAGCGCAAGAGACCCAGTACTTC.

V is TRBV9 and J is TRBJ1-1; weak D call: TRBD1 (6 bases). Germline values: CDR1 SGDLS, CDR2 YYNGEE. V shed 3 bases and J shed 0 bases, with 9 bases lying between them. The CDR3 is 14 residues long. In DNA, the CDR3 is TGTGCCAGCAGCGGGACAGTTTTGAACACTGAAGCTTTCTTT. Residues: CASSGTVLNTEAFF.

The CDR3 DNA reads TGCGCCAGCAGCTTCGATAGTGCAGGTGGCTACACCTTC. It codes for CASSFDSAGGYTF. This chain uses TRBV5-1 with TRBJ1-2; no clear D gene. Trimming took 2 bases from V and 7 from J, leaving 12 bases between them. This CDR3 comprises 13 residues. Germline V gene sequence: CDR1 SGHRS, CDR2 YFSETQ.

In this sample, this clone turned up once. This rearrangement joins TRBV20-1 to TRBJ1-2; TRBD1 matches at 9 bases. The CDR3 has 11 residues. Germline CDR1 and CDR2: DFQATT and SNEGSKA (reference sequence). The V gene end was trimmed by 5 bases and the J gene end by 8 bases; junction bases not matched to a gene: 3. The CDR3 coding sequence is TGCAGTGCTTCTACAGGGGGCGGCTACACCTTC. Its translation is CSASTGGGYTF.

V usage is TRBV2 and J usage is TRBJ1-1, with D perhaps matching TRBD1 (6 bases). The germline V gene encodes CDR1 SNHLY and CDR2 FYNNEI. The CDR3 has 14 residues. Trimming pared 9 bases from V and 6 bases from J, leaving 20 bases between. CDR3 amino acids: CARQKPGVTAEAFF. The CDR3 DNA follows: TGTGCCAGACAAAAACCAGGGGTTACCGCTGAAGCTTTCTTT.

The CDR3 coding sequence is TGTGCCAGCTCACCACCGGGACAGGGAATGCGCATGAACACTGAAGCTTTCTTT. Translating it yields CASSPPGQGMRMNTEAFF. The chain couples TRBV18 to TRBJ1-1; TRBD1 matches 9 bases. From germline, CDR1 is KGHSH and CDR2 LQKENI. CDR3 size: 18 residues. V was pared by 0 bases and J by 0 bases, with 8 bases of the junction left unmatched.

In nucleotides, the CDR3 is TGTGCCAGCAGCGCCGAGAGGGCTGTCACTGAAGCTTTCTTT. Translation gives CASSAERAVTEAFF. This sequence joins TRBV5-6 and TRBJ1-1; D is ambiguous. CDR3 length: 14 residues. V shed 4 bases and J shed 4 bases, with 14 bases lying between them. In germline, CDR1 is SGHDT, CDR2 YYEEEE.